These T cell receptor beta chains were read from a single sample in a study of long-term antiretroviral therapy in people with HIV. Produced via immunoSEQ multiplex PCR; TCRdb's table is partial and in-frame only. The repertoire holds some 21,000 clones, with over 75% as singletons. Sequencing was performed on unsorted PBMCs, taken 0.3 years after starting antiretroviral therapy. Receptors originate from a man over 45 with HIV. The CDR3 runs from the conserved cysteine through the conserved F or W. The order of the fields is V gene, J gene, D gene, clone size, CDR3 protein, CDR3 DNA. D genes are given only for firm matches. The listing skips clone size in some rows; elsewhere it reads once, few, many or a size class.

>TRBV19|TRBJ2-5|.|once
CASRPKGEETQYF
TGTGCCAGTAGACCAAAAGGAGAAGAGACCCAGTACTTC
>TRBV14|TRBJ2-7|.|few
CASSQDSYLYEQYF
TGTGCCAGCAGCCAGGACAGTTACCTCTACGAGCAGTACTTC
>TRBV15|TRBJ2-5|.|.
CATSSIETQYF
TGTGCCACCAGCTCAATCGAGACCCAGTACTTC
>TRBV28|TRBJ1-1|TRBD1|.
CASSYRGNTEAFF
TGTGCCAGCAGTTACAGGGGCAACACTGAAGCTTTCTTT
>TRBV7-2|TRBJ2-3|.|.
CASSSRGSEGQWTDTQYF
TGTGCCAGCAGCTCCCGGGGTAGCGAGGGCCAGTGGACAGATACGCAGTATTTT
>TRBV5-1|TRBJ1-1|.|.
CASSSRGTEAFF
TGCGCCAGCAGCTCCCGGGGCACTGAAGCTTTCTTT
>TRBV11-2|TRBJ2-7|TRBD2|.
CASSSRTSGPYEQYF
TGTGCCAGCAGCTCACGGACTAGCGGCCCCTACGAGCAGTACTTC
>TRBV7-9|TRBJ1-3|.|.
CASSLGVTGNTIYF
TGTGCCAGCAGCTTAGGGGTAACAGGAAACACCATATATTTT
>TRBV20-1|TRBJ2-7|.|few
CSARNSYEQYF
TGCAGTGCTCGAAACAGCTACGAGCAGTACTTC
>TRBV5-1|TRBJ2-2|.|.
CASSGTPGAFTGELFF
TGCGCCAGCAGCGGGACCCCAGGGGCGTTCACCGGGGAGCTGTTTTTT
>TRBV7-3|TRBJ2-7|.|.
CASSPTANYEQYF
TGTGCCAGCAGCCCGACAGCTAACTACGAGCAGTACTTC
>TRBV4-1|TRBJ2-7|.|few
CASSHPGRAEQYF
TGCGCCAGCAGCCATCCGGGTCGAGCCGAGCAGTACTTC
>TRBV2|TRBJ2-1|TRBD2|.
CARGAGREQFF
TGTGCCAGGGGAGCGGGGAGAGAGCAGTTCTTC
>TRBV6-5|TRBJ1-4|TRBD1|.
CASSPDREHEKLFF
TGTGCCAGCAGCCCAGACAGGGAACATGAAAAACTGTTTTTT
>TRBV7-2|TRBJ2-3|.|.
CASSLDADTQYF
TGTGCCAGCAGCTTAGATGCAGATACGCAGTATTTT
>TRBV19|TRBJ2-7|TRBD2|few
CASSAQRGSYEQYF
TGTGCCAGTAGTGCCCAGCGGGGATCCTACGAGCAGTACTTC
>TRBV4-3|TRBJ1-5|TRBD1|.
CASSQDYERGRGQPQHF
TGCGCCAGCAGCCAAGATTACGAAAGGGGGCGCGGTCAGCCCCAGCATTTT
>TRBV7-8|TRBJ2-7|.|.
CASSLVGQYYEQYF
TGTGCCAGCAGCTTAGTCGGACAGTACTACGAGCAGTACTTC
>TRBV7-3|TRBJ2-1|TRBD1|.
CASSTQGANVEQFF
TGTGCCAGCAGCACTCAGGGGGCCAACGTGGAGCAGTTCTTC
>TRBV7-8|TRBJ2-1|TRBD2|.
CASSLASSGNSYNEQFF
TGTGCCAGCAGCTTAGCGTCTAGCGGGAACTCCTACAATGAGCAGTTCTTC
>TRBV6-5|TRBJ1-5|.|few
CASSRDFYNQPQHF
TGTGCCAGCAGTCGGGACTTCTACAATCAGCCCCAGCATTTT
>TRBV7-9|TRBJ2-1|.|.
CASTPGSHSYNEQFF
TGTGCCAGCACCCCAGGGAGCCACTCCTACAATGAGCAGTTCTTC
>TRBV11-3|TRBJ2-2|TRBD1|.
CASSLGDSDTGELFF
TGTGCCAGCAGCTTAGGGGACAGTGACACCGGGGAGCTGTTTTTT
>TRBV19|TRBJ1-2|.|.
CASSMTGDSFNYGYTF
TGTGCCAGTAGTATGACAGGTGACAGTTTTAACTATGGCTACACCTTC
>TRBV25-1|TRBJ1-2|TRBD1|.
CASSLTGGNSGYTF
TGTGCCAGCAGTCTGACAGGGGGCAATAGTGGCTACACCTTC
>TRBV2|TRBJ2-2|TRBD2|.
CASSEPAGYTGELFF
TGTGCCAGCAGTGAACCAGCGGGGTACACCGGGGAGCTGTTTTTT
>TRBV13|TRBJ1-4|.|.
CASSLQGNEKLFF
TGTGCCAGCAGCTTACAGGGGAATGAAAAACTGTTTTTT
>TRBV5-6|TRBJ2-7|.|.
CASSIITGRYEQYF
TGTGCCAGCAGCATCATAACAGGGCGCTACGAGCAGTACTTC
>TRBV19|TRBJ1-3|TRBD1|.
CASIGQGAPGNTIYF
TGTGCCAGTATCGGACAGGGGGCGCCTGGAAACACCATATATTTT
>TRBV5-8|TRBJ1-2|TRBD1|.
CASSLGQRKSPYGYTF
TGTGCCAGCAGCCTGGGACAGCGAAAAAGCCCATATGGCTACACCTTC
>TRBV28|TRBJ2-6|.|.
CASSFRLGGSLSGANVLTF
TGTGCCAGCAGTTTTAGATTGGGGGGCAGCCTCTCTGGGGCCAACGTCCTGACTTTC
>TRBV6-5|TRBJ1-6|.|.
CASSMGQHNSPLHF
TGTGCCAGCAGCATGGGGCAGCATAATTCACCCCTCCACTTT
>TRBV4-3|TRBJ1-3|.|.
CASSQDRRQGVDGNTIYF
TGCGCCAGCAGCCAAGATAGGCGGCAGGGAGTAGATGGAAACACCATATATTTT
>TRBV4-1|TRBJ2-6|TRBD1|.
CASSQVPGGYAGANVLTF
TGCGCCAGCAGCCAAGTGCCAGGGGGCTATGCGGGGGCCAACGTCCTGACTTTC
>TRBV5-4|TRBJ1-4|.|.
CASSLGLQNEKLFF
TGTGCCAGCAGCTTGGGTCTACAAAATGAAAAACTGTTTTTT
>TRBV2|TRBJ1-5|.|.
CASSKGFQPQHF
TGTGCCAGCAGCAAAGGGTTTCAGCCCCAGCATTTT
>TRBV27|TRBJ1-5|TRBD1|.
CASSLGTGGQPQHF
TGTGCCAGCAGTTTGGGGACAGGGGGTCAGCCCCAGCATTTT
>TRBV14|TRBJ2-7|TRBD1|few
CASSHYGTGQDYEQYF
TGTGCCAGCAGTCACTACGGGACAGGGCAAGACTACGAGCAGTACTTC
>TRBV28|TRBJ1-2|.|.
CASSIIAGTGNYGYTF
TGTGCCAGCAGTATCATCGCCGGGACGGGTAACTATGGCTACACCTTC
>TRBV7-9|TRBJ2-3|.|.
CASSLDDTQYF
TGTGCCAGCAGCTTAGATGATACGCAGTATTTT
>TRBV4-3|TRBJ2-6|.|few
CASSQFGRTSSGANVLTF
TGCGCCAGCAGCCAATTCGGAAGGACAAGCTCTGGGGCCAACGTCCTGACTTTC
>TRBV7-9|TRBJ2-7|TRBD2|.
CASSLEFCQREGAPYEQYF
TGTGCCAGCAGCTTAGAATTTTGTCAGCGGGAAGGGGCCCCCTACGAGCAGTACTTC
>TRBV4-1|TRBJ2-7|.|.
CASSQDRDLGQYF
TGCGCCAGCAGCCAAGATCGGGATTTGGGGCAGTACTTC
>TRBV5-1|TRBJ1-1|TRBD1|.
CASSATGSDTEAFF
TGCGCCAGCAGCGCGACAGGGTCTGACACTGAAGCTTTCTTT
>TRBV18|TRBJ1-2|TRBD1|.
CASSSETGQVSGYTF
TGTGCCAGCTCATCCGAGACAGGGCAGGTCTCTGGCTACACCTTC